This TCR beta chain was found in a study of beta chain features in type 1 diabetes. Study context: What patients shared with healthy donors was a similar profile of age, gender and cell yields.

The whole isolated RNA underwent reverse transcription, so sequencing captured expressed TCRB transcripts. The data were produced by immunoSEQ multiplex PCR, yet TCRdb's version contains in-frame clones alone and is incomplete. Among 900,000 or so clones, about 17% were seen once, and the ten largest hold 0.02% to 0.025%. This clone was seen only a few times. This CDR3 is built from 15 residues. The specimen was naive CD4+ T cells from blood. The chain carries TRBV21-1 and TRBJ2-5; TRBD1, the table's D call, lacks a check against the DNA. TRBV21-1 is recorded as a pseudogene. The receptor's source is a woman under 30 in good health. The CDR3 nucleotides read TGTGCCAGCAGCTCCCCCCGGGACACTCAAGAGACCCAGTACTTC. Protein product: CASSSPRDTQETQYF.